Shown below are 6 T cell receptor beta chains from a single sample sequenced in a study of CD8+ T cells in alopecia areata (dated 2018 in TCRdb). The library was built by means of the immunoSEQ multiplex PCR assay. To provide template for TCR sequencing, every sample had RNA extracted and reverse transcribed into cDNA. TCRdb re-hosts the immuneACCESS table, in-frame sequences only. Its copies lack some clones; in the studies checked, an unresolved V gene accounts for under half of them, and the cause for the rest is not known. This sample comprises around 200,000 clones, 45% to 75% of them detected only once. The leading ten clones occupy roughly 0.67% of the sample. This specimen's time point label, per the study, means: less than five weeks on oral tofacitinib. The treatment or condition tag for this specimen amounts to: oral pan-JAK inhibitor, 5-10 mg twice daily. Source: CD4+ T cells sorted from blood, taken at week 4, from a patient treated with tofacitinib. The receptors stem from a human donor with alopecia areata.

The chain has TRBV15 and TRBJ2-5; D tentatively fits TRBD1 or TRBD2 (7 bases each). Germline assignment: CDR1 LNHNV and CDR2 YYDKDF (reference sequence). The CDR3 is made up of 15 amino acids. Trimming shortened V by 3 bases and J by 5 bases, and 16 bases separated the two germline ends. The CDR3 reads CATSRGGGSVETQYF. The CDR3 DNA is TGTGCCACCAGCAGGGGAGGGGGCTCCGTGGAGACCCAGTACTTC.

This clone came up a few times. V usage is TRBV29-1 and J usage is TRBJ2-5; TRBD2 might be the D (6 bases). The V end lost 3 bases, the J end lost 5 bases, and 10 bases lay between the germline ends. Germline assignment: CDR1 SQVTM and CDR2 ANQGSEA. CDR3 length: 12 residues. The CDR3 nucleotides are TGCAGCGTTGAGTGGAGGGAGGAGACCCAGTACTTC. Amino acid sequence: CSVEWREETQYF.

The gene calls are TRBV29-1 and TRBJ2-7, with D perhaps TRBD1 (5 bases). This CDR3 region has 13 residues. The germline V gene has CDR1 SQVTM and CDR2 ANQGSEA. V was clipped by 4 bases and J by 0 bases, with 10 bases between them. This chain's CDR3 is CSVGQLSSYEQYF. CDR3 nucleotides: TGCAGCGTTGGACAGTTGAGCTCCTACGAGCAGTACTTC.

This clone showed up just once. The genes are TRBV30 and TRBJ2-3, with 16 nucleotides matching TRBD2. The CDR3 is 20 residues long. V shed 3 bases, J shed 6 bases, and the junction held 18 bases outside the gene matches. Looked up from germline, CDR1 is GTSNPN and CDR2 is SVGIG (reference sequence). This CDR3 reads CAWSTFRGTSGRAGNDTQYF. CDR3 nucleotide sequence: TGTGCCTGGAGCACTTTTCGCGGGACTAGCGGGAGGGCCGGGAACGATACGCAGTATTTT.

The chain employs TRBV30 and TRBJ1-1; weak D call: TRBD1 (5 bases). The germline V gene has CDR1 GTSNPN and CDR2 SVGIG (reference sequence). The V gene lost 2 bases and the J gene lost 4 bases, with 14 bases spanning the gap. The CDR3 runs 14 residues. The CDR3 DNA reads as TGTGCCTGGAGTCTCGGGGCGGGTAGCACTGAAGCTTTCTTT. It codes for CAWSLGAGSTEAFF. The full variable domain, rest sourced from reference TRBV30 and TRBJ1-1, is SQTIHQWPATLVQPVGSPLSLECTVEGTSNPNLYWYRQAAGRGLQLLFYSVGIGQISSEVPQNLSASRPQDRQFILSSKKLLLSDSGFYLCAWSLGAGSTEAFFGQGTRLTVV.

The chain uses TRBV2 and TRBJ1-2; D is undetermined. Trimming left V 6 bases short and J 5 bases short, with 13 bases between. CDR3 length equals 13 residues. Germline V lookup: CDR1 SNHLY, CDR2 FYNNEI. In DNA, the CDR3 is TGTGCCAGCAGCGCTCTTTTCCGTTATGGCTACACCTTC. Translation gives CASSALFRYGYTF. Based on the CDR3 plus reference TRBV2 and TRBJ1-2, the full variable domain is EPEVTQTPSHQVTQMGQEVILRCVPISNHLYFYWYRQILGQKVEFLVSFYNNEISEKSEIFDDQFSVERPDGSNFTLKIRSTKLEDSAMYFCASSALFRYGYTFGSGTRLTVV.